The rows below give T cell receptor beta chains drawn from one sample of a study of T cell responses to AZD1222 COVID-19 vaccine. Method: immunoSEQ multiplex PCR; TCRdb's copy keeps in-frame clones and lacks some. The top ten hold approximately 2.8% of the sample, which has about 96,000 clones, around nine tenths seen once. The sample was peripheral blood, taken on day 0 of AZD1222 vaccination. These receptors came from an adult in good health. CDR3s include the opening cysteine and the closing phenylalanine or tryptophan. The order of the fields is D gene, V gene, J gene, clone size, CDR3 protein, CDR3 DNA. D genes are given only for firm matches. Some rows have no size entry. The others give once, few or many, or a class for an expanded clone.

d_gene: -
v_gene: TRBV3-1/TRBV3-2
j_gene: TRBJ2-7
abundance: -
CDR3aa: CASSQGQISYEQYF
CDR3nt: TGTGCCAGCAGCCAAGGGCAGATCTCCTACGAGCAGTACTTC

d_gene: -
v_gene: TRBV27
j_gene: TRBJ2-7
abundance: -
CDR3aa: CASRYPSPYEQYF
CDR3nt: TGTGCCAGCAGGTACCCTTCCCCTTACGAGCAGTACTTC

d_gene: -
v_gene: TRBV7-9
j_gene: TRBJ1-3
abundance: -
CDR3aa: CASSSPIPGATGNTIYF
CDR3nt: TGTGCCAGCAGCTCCCCCATTCCAGGGGCCACTGGAAACACCATATATTTT

d_gene: TRBD1
v_gene: TRBV5-1
j_gene: TRBJ2-7
abundance: -
CDR3aa: CASSLFGTGDEQYF
CDR3nt: TGCGCCAGCAGCTTGTTTGGGACAGGCGACGAGCAGTACTTC

d_gene: -
v_gene: TRBV18
j_gene: TRBJ2-7
abundance: -
CDR3aa: CASSQTGRRYEQYF
CDR3nt: TGTGCCAGCTCTCAAACAGGGAGACGCTACGAGCAGTACTTC

d_gene: -
v_gene: TRBV28
j_gene: TRBJ1-2
abundance: once
CDR3aa: CASSTRGTPRSDGYTF
CDR3nt: TGTGCCAGCAGTACAAGAGGGACCCCGAGGAGTGACGGCTACACCTTC

d_gene: -
v_gene: TRBV9
j_gene: TRBJ1-2
abundance: -
CDR3aa: CASSRTDDYGYTF
CDR3nt: TGTGCCAGCAGTAGGACGGACGACTATGGCTACACCTTC

d_gene: TRBD1
v_gene: TRBV7-9
j_gene: TRBJ1-2
abundance: -
CDR3aa: CASSLNPTGTEDGYTF
CDR3nt: TGTGCCAGCAGCCTAAACCCCACCGGGACAGAAGATGGCTACACCTTC

d_gene: -
v_gene: TRBV15
j_gene: TRBJ2-5
abundance: -
CDR3aa: CATRDTDVGTQYF
CDR3nt: TGTGCCACCCGGGACACCGATGTAGGGACCCAGTACTTC

d_gene: TRBD2
v_gene: TRBV6-1
j_gene: TRBJ2-1
abundance: -
CDR3aa: CASSAGTSGPAGYNEQFF
CDR3nt: TGTGCCAGCAGTGCCGGTACTAGCGGCCCGGCTGGCTACAATGAGCAGTTCTTC

d_gene: TRBD1
v_gene: TRBV4-3
j_gene: TRBJ2-5
abundance: -
CDR3aa: CASSARDRGETQYF
CDR3nt: TGCGCCAGCAGCGCTCGGGACAGGGGAGAGACCCAGTACTTC

d_gene: -
v_gene: TRBV5-1
j_gene: TRBJ1-1
abundance: few
CDR3aa: CASSIGRTNTEAFF
CDR3nt: TGCGCCAGCAGCATCGGACGAACGAACACTGAAGCTTTCTTT

d_gene: -
v_gene: TRBV5-4
j_gene: TRBJ1-1
abundance: -
CDR3aa: CASSPPPQGSTEAFF
CDR3nt: TGTGCCAGCAGCCCTCCTCCACAGGGCTCCACTGAAGCTTTCTTT